The 25 T cell receptor beta chains presented below share a single source sample, sequenced in a study of beta chain features in type 1 diabetes. The investigators reverse transcribed all of the isolated RNA, so they sequenced expressed TCRB transcripts. Sequenced by immunoSEQ multiplex PCR; TCRdb stores in-frame clones only, minus some. The table includes more than 250,000 clones, just over 20% detected once. Their recognized antigens are unknown. Broader study findings: There was a moderate but significant shortening of TCRB CDR3s in all four CD4+ subsets of Type 1 diabetes patients.

What was sequenced was naive CD4+ T cells from blood. Source of these receptors: a woman aged 35 to 49 with type 1 diabetes.

The V and J genes are TRBV19 and TRBJ2-3, with D perhaps matching TRBD1 (6 bases). Germline V gene lookup returns CDR1 LNHDA and CDR2 SQIVND (reference sequence). The CDR3 spans 14 residues. Trimming took off 5 bases at V and 1 base at J, with 10 bases between the two ends. In DNA, the CDR3 is TGTGCCAGTAGTGGGGGCAGTGGCACAGATACGCAGTATTTT. Its translation is CASSGGSGTDTQYF.

This clone was counted a few times. V gene TRBV19 combines with J gene TRBJ1-6; 7 bases match TRBD1. The CDR3 loop spans 15 amino acids. The V segment lost 0 bases and the J segment 10 bases; nucleotides outside the gene matches: 6. CDR1 LNHDA and CDR2 SQIVND come from the germline V gene (reference sequence). This CDR3 is CASSIEGTEASPLHF. CDR3 DNA sequence: TGTGCCAGTAGTATAGAAGGGACAGAGGCATCACCCCTCCACTTT.

This clone turned up a few times. The chain recombines TRBV29-1 with TRBJ1-1; weak D call: TRBD1 (6 bases). This CDR3 has 13 amino acids. CDR1 SQVTM and CDR2 ANQGSEA come from the germline V gene. Trimming cost V 6 bases and J 4 bases, with 15 bases left between them. The CDR3: CSVRGGRVTEAFF. The DNA of the CDR3 is TGCAGCGTGAGGGGGGGCCGGGTCACTGAAGCTTTCTTT.

In regard to this clone: The sample holds other DNA sequences that translate to the same CDR3. The chain couples TRBV9 to TRBJ2-1; TRBD2 matches 10 bases. Germline loops: CDR1 SGDLS, CDR2 YYNGEE. The CDR3 spans 15 residues. The J segment lost 4 bases and the V segment lost 0 bases, leaving 1 base of the junction unmatched. Here the CDR3 DNA reads TGTGCCAGCAGCGTAGAAGCGGGGGGGTACAATGAGCAGTTCTTC. Its protein is CASSVEAGGYNEQFF.

The J gene is TRBJ1-2, the V gene TRBV27; possibly TRBD1 for D (6 bases). Between the trimmed V and J ends, which lost 5 bases and 1 base, there was a span of 11 bases. Per germline, CDR1 MNHEY and CDR2 SMNVEV (reference sequence). CDR3 length: 14 residues. This chain's CDR3 is CASSNRVGNYGYTF. DNA of the CDR3: TGTGCCAGCAGTAACAGGGTCGGTAACTATGGCTACACCTTC.

This clone was recorded a few times. CDR3 in DNA: TGTGCCAGCAGCGGGGATGGGGGGTTCAATCAGCCCCAGCATTTT. As protein: CASSGDGGFNQPQHF. The gene calls are TRBV9 and TRBJ1-5, with D perhaps TRBD1 (5 bases). Trimming shortened V by 3 bases and J by 3 bases, and 13 bases separated the two germline ends. CDR1 and CDR2 (germline): SGDLS, YYNGEE. This CDR3 comprises 15 residues. Based on the CDR3 plus reference TRBV9 and TRBJ1-5, the full variable domain is DSGVTQTPKHLITATGQRVTLRCSPRSGDLSVYWYQQSLDQGLQFLIQYYNGEERAKGNILERFSAQQFPDLHSELNLSSLELGDSALYFCASSGDGGFNQPQHFGDGTRLSIL.

The J gene is TRBJ1-3, the V gene TRBV28, with no clear D. The V end lost 1 base, the J end lost 1 base, and 5 bases lay between the germline ends. Germline V gene sequence: CDR1 MDHEN, CDR2 SYDVKM. This CDR3 is 14 amino acids long. CDR3 residues: CASSLSFSGNTIYF. The CDR3 DNA follows: TGTGCCAGCAGTTTATCCTTTTCTGGAAACACCATATATTTT.

V is TRBV28 and J is TRBJ1-2; 8 nucleotides line up with TRBD1. Germline V gives CDR1 MDHEN, CDR2 SYDVKM. The junction had 9 bases not matched to a gene; V was cut back by 4 bases and J by 8 bases. This CDR3 has 14 residues. The CDR3 protein is CASSSYQGAWGYTF. Here the CDR3 DNA reads TGTGCCAGCAGTTCCTATCAGGGGGCGTGGGGCTACACCTTC.

Only a few counts were recorded for this clone. The chain employs TRBV7-3 and TRBJ2-5; 9 nucleotides agree with TRBD2. CDR3 length: 15 amino acids. The V gene's germline CDR1 is SGHTA and CDR2 FQGTGA. Losses at the gene ends were 0 bases for V and 1 base for J; bases not matched to a gene: 0. The CDR3 loop reads CASSLTSGSQETQYF. In DNA form, the CDR3 reads TGTGCCAGCAGCTTAACTAGCGGGAGCCAAGAGACCCAGTACTTC.

The table lists this clone with a few counts. The V and J genes are TRBV30 and TRBJ1-5; D not certain. Trimming shortened V by 2 bases and J by 4 bases, and 9 bases separated the two germline ends. Germline loops: CDR1 GTSNPN, CDR2 SVGIG (reference sequence). The CDR3 spans 13 residues. In DNA form, the CDR3 reads TGTGCCTGGAGTTTTGGCGGGAATCAGCCCCAGCATTTT. Translation gives CAWSFGGNQPQHF.

V gene TRBV7-2 combines with J gene TRBJ2-5; weak D call: TRBD1 (5 bases). The germline gives CDR1 SGHTA, CDR2 FQGNSA. The V gene lost 2 bases and the J gene lost 5 bases, with 12 bases spanning the gap. The CDR3 totals 14 residues. For the CDR3, the DNA is TGTGCCAGCAGCTTAAACAAGGGGCGTGAGACCCAGTACTTC. It yields the protein CASSLNKGRETQYF.

This clone was recorded a few times. This sample also contains other DNA sequences that code for the same CDR3. The chain employs TRBV29-1 and TRBJ2-1; no clear D gene. Trimming stripped 4 bases from V and 4 bases from J, with 5 bases between. The germline V gene has CDR1 SQVTM and CDR2 ANQGSEA. The CDR3 loop spans 11 amino acids. CDR3 region: CSVGQYNEQFF. CDR3 coding DNA: TGCAGCGTTGGACAATACAATGAGCAGTTCTTC.

The chain employs TRBV6-6 and TRBJ2-7, with 8 bases that match TRBD2. CDR3 length: 14 amino acids. The germline V gene has CDR1 MNHNY and CDR2 SVGAGI (reference sequence). Trimming removed 0 bases from V and 3 bases from J; junction bases left unmatched: 1. CDR3 bases: TGTGCCAGCAGTTACTCGACTAGCGACTACGAGCAGTACTTC. This translates into CASSYSTSDYEQYF.

This clone was counted only a few times. The genes are TRBV5-4 and TRBJ1-1, with a tentative D call TRBD1 (6 bases). V dropped 4 bases and J dropped 3 bases, with 16 bases sitting between them. The germline V gene encodes CDR1 SGHNT and CDR2 YYREEE (reference sequence). CDR3 size: 15 residues. The CDR3 reads CASSTGWGGYTEAFF. The CDR3 coding sequence is TGTGCCAGCAGCACAGGGTGGGGGGGTTACACTGAAGCTTTCTTT. Looking up the rest from reference TRBV5-4 and TRBJ1-1 gives the full variable domain: ETGVTQSPTHLIKTRGQQVTLRCSSQSGHNTVSWYQQALGQGPQFIFQYYREEENGRGNFPPRFSGLQFPNYSSELNVNALELDDSALYLCASSTGWGGYTEAFFGQGTRLTVV.

The gene calls are TRBV5-1 and TRBJ2-7; 8 bases align to TRBD2. Germline lookup yields CDR1 SGHRS and CDR2 YFSETQ. This CDR3 region has 16 residues. Germline trimming cut 0 bases from V and 6 bases from J; bases unmatched to any gene: 11. CDR3 in amino acids: CASSLASGLVGSEQYF. The CDR3 DNA reads as TGCGCCAGCAGCTTGGCGTCGGGACTAGTGGGTAGCGAGCAGTACTTC. Complete variable domain (other parts from reference TRBV5-1 and TRBJ2-7): KAGVTQTPRYLIKTRGQQVTLSCSPISGHRSVSWYQQTPGQGLQFLFEYFSETQRNKGNFPGRFSGRQFSNSRSEMNVSTLELGDSALYLCASSLASGLVGSEQYFGPGTRLTVT.

The V and J genes are TRBV30 and TRBJ1-5; D is undetermined. The CDR3 sequence is 13 residues long. V lost 5 bases, J lost 0 bases, and 8 bases lay in between. Germline values: CDR1 GTSNPN, CDR2 SVGIG (reference sequence). The CDR3, as DNA: TGTGCCTGGGGGCAGTATAGCAATCAGCCCCAGCATTTT. Translating it yields CAWGQYSNQPQHF.

This clone has a handful of counts. The chain links TRBV7-9 to TRBJ2-7, with TRBD1 identical over 11 bases. Germline V CDR1 and CDR2: SEHNR, FQNEAQ (reference sequence). V lost 6 bases, J lost 2 bases, and 3 bases stayed unmatched. The CDR3 extends over 14 amino acids. The CDR3 spells CASSRTGGTYEQYF. DNA of the CDR3: TGTGCCAGCAGTCGGACAGGGGGCACCTACGAGCAGTACTTC.

This chain links TRBV2 with TRBJ1-2, with a tentative D call TRBD1 (5 bases). Per the germline V gene, CDR1 is SNHLY and CDR2 is FYNNEI. The V and J ends lost 7 bases and 6 bases respectively, with 15 bases between them. This CDR3 is built from 13 residues. The CDR3, as DNA: TGTGCCAGCACGACAGAATTAGTCAATGGCTACACCTTC. This sequence encodes CASTTELVNGYTF.

This clone was seen only a few times. This rearrangement joins TRBV9 to TRBJ2-4; TRBD2 is a possible D gene (6 bases). The ends were cut back, 0 bases at V and 6 bases at J, with 13 bases in the middle. The germline V gene has CDR1 SGDLS and CDR2 YYNGEE. This CDR3 contains 15 residues. The CDR3 nucleotides read TGTGCCAGCAGCGTAGACCAGGGAGGCGGAAACATTCAGTACTTC. Protein: CASSVDQGGGNIQYF.

The sample holds a few counts of this clone. The chain recombines TRBV7-2 with TRBJ2-7, with 7 nucleotides matching TRBD1. V gave up 5 bases and J gave up 2 bases; unmatched junction bases: 9. The length of the CDR3 is 15 residues. Germline CDR1 and CDR2: SGHTA and FQGNSA. The CDR3 sequence is CASSLGGQITYEQYF. CDR3 coding DNA: TGTGCCAGCAGCCTAGGGGGACAGATAACCTACGAGCAGTACTTC.

The rearrangement joins TRBV4-3 to TRBJ1-4, with 10 nucleotides matching TRBD1. The CDR3 covers 18 residues. Germline-derived CDR1 and CDR2 are LGHNA and YSLEER. Trimming cost V 0 bases and J 3 bases; bases outside gene matches: 7. The CDR3 region is CASSQDGDRGLANEKLFF. In DNA form, the CDR3 reads TGCGCCAGCAGCCAAGATGGAGACAGGGGGCTTGCTAATGAAAAACTGTTTTTT.

This chain joins TRBV1 and TRBJ1-3. TRBV1 is assigned pseudogene status. CDR3 length: 15 amino acids. The DNA for the CDR3 is TGCACCAGCAGCCAAGATGCGGATACTAGAGACACCATATATTTT. Protein sequence: CTSSQDADTRDTIYF.

The chain recombines TRBV28 with TRBJ2-4; 8 nucleotides match TRBD2. CDR3 size: 15 residues. The J segment lost 2 bases and the V segment lost 5 bases, leaving 5 bases of the junction unmatched. The germline V gene encodes CDR1 MDHEN and CDR2 SYDVKM. The CDR3 loop reads CASSPGGAPKNIQYF. The CDR3, as DNA: TGTGCCAGCAGTCCCGGGGGGGCCCCCAAAAACATTCAGTACTTC.

The V and J genes are TRBV30 and TRBJ1-2; possibly TRBD1 for D (6 bases). V gave up 8 bases and J gave up 6 bases, with 13 bases separating them. Germline-derived CDR1 and CDR2 are GTSNPN and SVGIG (reference sequence). This CDR3 spans 11 amino acids. DNA of the CDR3: TGTGCCCTTGGGGGGGGCCATGGCTACACCTTC. Encoded protein: CALGGGHGYTF.

This chain links TRBV28 with TRBJ2-3; 7 positions match TRBD2. J lost 6 bases, V lost 4 bases, and 7 bases had no gene match. Germline loops: CDR1 MDHEN, CDR2 SYDVKM. The CDR3 spans 14 residues. CDR3 protein: CASSYGTGGDTQYF. The CDR3 coding sequence is TGTGCCAGCAGTTACGGGACGGGAGGCGATACGCAGTATTTT.